This T cell receptor beta chain was documented in a study of T cells in localized non-small cell lung cancer. Findings and limits, study-wide: Uninvolved adjacent lung showed higher T cell clonality than tumor. Density of T cells in blood, when higher, went with longer overall survival. Adjacent lung held a median about 57 of the top 100 tumor clones.

Trimming cost V 6 bases and J 1 base, with 22 bases left between them. The CDR3 totals 18 residues. Germline V gives CDR1 MDHEN, CDR2 SYDVKM. Assay used: immunoSEQ multiplex PCR; TCRdb lists only in-frame clones, some missing. The sample holds several thousand clones, 23% seen once. The sample holds a few counts of this clone. The antigen is undetermined. V and J are TRBV28 and TRBJ2-1; possibly TRBD1 for D (7 bases). This specimen was lung tumor tissue, taken before any cancer treatment. This TCR derives from a man aged 35-75 years with stage III squamous cell lung carcinoma. DNA of the CDR3: TGTGCCAGCAGCAGGAGGGGGCCCGCAACTTTGTCCTACAATGAGCAGTTCTTC. Translating gives CASSRRGPATLSYNEQFF.